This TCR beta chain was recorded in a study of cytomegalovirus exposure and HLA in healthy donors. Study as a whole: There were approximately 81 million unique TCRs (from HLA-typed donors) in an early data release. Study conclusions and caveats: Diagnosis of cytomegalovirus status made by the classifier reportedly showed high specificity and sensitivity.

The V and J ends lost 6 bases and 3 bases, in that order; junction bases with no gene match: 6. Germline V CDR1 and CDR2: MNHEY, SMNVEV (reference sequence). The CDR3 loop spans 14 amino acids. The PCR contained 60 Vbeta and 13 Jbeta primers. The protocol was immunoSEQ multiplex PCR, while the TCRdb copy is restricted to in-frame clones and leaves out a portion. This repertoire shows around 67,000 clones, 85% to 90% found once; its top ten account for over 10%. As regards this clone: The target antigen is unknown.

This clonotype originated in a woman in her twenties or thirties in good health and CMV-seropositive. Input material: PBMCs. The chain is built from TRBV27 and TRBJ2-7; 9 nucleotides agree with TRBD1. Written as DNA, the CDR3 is TGTGCCAGCAGCGCGGGACAGGGTCTCTACGAGCAGTACTTC. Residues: CASSAGQGLYEQYF.